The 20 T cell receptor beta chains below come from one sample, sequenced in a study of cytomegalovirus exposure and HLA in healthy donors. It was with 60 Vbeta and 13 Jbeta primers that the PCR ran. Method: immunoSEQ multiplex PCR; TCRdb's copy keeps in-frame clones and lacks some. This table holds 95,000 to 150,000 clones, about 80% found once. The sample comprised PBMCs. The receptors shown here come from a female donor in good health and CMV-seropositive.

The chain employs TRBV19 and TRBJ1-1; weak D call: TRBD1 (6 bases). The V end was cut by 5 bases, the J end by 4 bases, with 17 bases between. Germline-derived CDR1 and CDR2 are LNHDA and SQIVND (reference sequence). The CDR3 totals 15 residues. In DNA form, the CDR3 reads TGTGCCAGTAGTCCCCAACAGGGAACGGGCACTGAAGCTTTCTTT. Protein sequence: CASSPQQGTGTEAFF.

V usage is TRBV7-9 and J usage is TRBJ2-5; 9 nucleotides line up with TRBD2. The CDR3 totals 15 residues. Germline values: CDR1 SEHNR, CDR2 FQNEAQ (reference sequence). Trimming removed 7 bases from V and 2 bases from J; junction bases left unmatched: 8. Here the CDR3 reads CASNRVLAGQETQYF. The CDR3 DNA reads TGTGCCAGCAACCGTGTCCTAGCGGGGCAAGAGACCCAGTACTTC.

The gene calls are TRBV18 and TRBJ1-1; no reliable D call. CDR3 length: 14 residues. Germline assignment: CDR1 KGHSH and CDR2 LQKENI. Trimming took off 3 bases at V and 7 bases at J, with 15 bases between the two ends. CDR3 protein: CASSPAFGVLEAFF. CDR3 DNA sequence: TGTGCCAGCTCACCGGCCTTCGGGGTCCTTGAAGCTTTCTTT.

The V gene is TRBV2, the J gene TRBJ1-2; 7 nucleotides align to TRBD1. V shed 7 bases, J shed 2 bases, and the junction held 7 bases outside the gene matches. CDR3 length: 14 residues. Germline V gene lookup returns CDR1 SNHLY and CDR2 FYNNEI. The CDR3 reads CASNPRDSNYGYTF. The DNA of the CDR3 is TGTGCCAGCAACCCCCGGGACAGCAACTATGGCTACACCTTC. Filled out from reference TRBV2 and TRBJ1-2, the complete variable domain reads EPEVTQTPSHQVTQMGQEVILRCVPISNHLYFYWYRQILGQKVEFLVSFYNNEISEKSEIFDDQFSVERPDGSNFTLKIRSTKLEDSAMYFCASNPRDSNYGYTFGSGTRLTVV.

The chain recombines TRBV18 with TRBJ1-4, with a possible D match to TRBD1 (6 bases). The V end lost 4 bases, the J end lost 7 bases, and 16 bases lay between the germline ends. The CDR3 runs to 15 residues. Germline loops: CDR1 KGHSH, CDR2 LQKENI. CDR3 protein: CASSLSRDTPEKLFF. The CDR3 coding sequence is TGTGCCAGCTCACTATCCCGGGACACACCTGAAAAACTGTTTTTT.

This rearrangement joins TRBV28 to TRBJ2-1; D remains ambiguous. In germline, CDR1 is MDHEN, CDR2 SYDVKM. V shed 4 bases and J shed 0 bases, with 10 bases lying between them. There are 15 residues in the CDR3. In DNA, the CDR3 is TGTGCCAGCAGTTCCCCCGGTAGCTCCTACAATGAGCAGTTCTTC. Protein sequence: CASSSPGSSYNEQFF.

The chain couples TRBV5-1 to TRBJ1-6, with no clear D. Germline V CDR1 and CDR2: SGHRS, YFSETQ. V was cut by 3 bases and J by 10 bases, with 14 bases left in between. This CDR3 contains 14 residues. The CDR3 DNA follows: TGCGCCAGCAGCTCTACCGGGAGCCCGTCACCCCTCCACTTT. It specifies CASSSTGSPSPLHF. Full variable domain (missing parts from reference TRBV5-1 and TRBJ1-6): KAGVTQTPRYLIKTRGQQVTLSCSPISGHRSVSWYQQTPGQGLQFLFEYFSETQRNKGNFPGRFSGRQFSNSRSEMNVSTLELGDSALYLCASSSTGSPSPLHFGNGTRLTVT.

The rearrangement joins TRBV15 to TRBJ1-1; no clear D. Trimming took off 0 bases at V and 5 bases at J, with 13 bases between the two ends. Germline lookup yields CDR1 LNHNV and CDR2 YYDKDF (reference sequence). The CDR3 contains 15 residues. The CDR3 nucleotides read TGTGCCACCAGCAGAGATCGGGGAGGGCGGACTGAAGCTTTCTTT. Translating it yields CATSRDRGGRTEAFF.

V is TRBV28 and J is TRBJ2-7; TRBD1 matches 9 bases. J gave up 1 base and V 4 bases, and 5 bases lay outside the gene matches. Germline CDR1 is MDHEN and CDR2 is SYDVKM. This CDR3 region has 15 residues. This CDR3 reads CASSSAGTGSYEQYF. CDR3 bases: TGTGCCAGCAGTTCAGCCGGGACAGGGTCCTACGAGCAGTACTTC.

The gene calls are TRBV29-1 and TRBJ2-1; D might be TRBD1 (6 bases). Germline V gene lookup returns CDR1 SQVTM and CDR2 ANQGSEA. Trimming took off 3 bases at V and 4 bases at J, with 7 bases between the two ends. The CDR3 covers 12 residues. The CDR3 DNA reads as TGCAGCGTTGAGAGGGGGTACAATGAGCAGTTCTTC. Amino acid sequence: CSVERGYNEQFF.

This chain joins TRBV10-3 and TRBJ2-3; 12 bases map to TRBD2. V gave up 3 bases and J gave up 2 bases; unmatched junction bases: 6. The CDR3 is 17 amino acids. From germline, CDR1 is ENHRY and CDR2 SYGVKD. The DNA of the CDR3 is TGTGCCATCAGTGATCCCACTAGCGGGGGGAACACAGATACGCAGTATTTT. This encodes CAISDPTSGGNTDTQYF.

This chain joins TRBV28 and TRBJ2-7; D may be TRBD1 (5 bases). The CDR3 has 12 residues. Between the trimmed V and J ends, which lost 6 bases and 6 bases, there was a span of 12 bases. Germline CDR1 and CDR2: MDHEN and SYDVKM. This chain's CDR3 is CASSLRVPEQYF. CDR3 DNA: TGTGCCAGCAGCCTCAGGGTTCCCGAGCAGTACTTC.

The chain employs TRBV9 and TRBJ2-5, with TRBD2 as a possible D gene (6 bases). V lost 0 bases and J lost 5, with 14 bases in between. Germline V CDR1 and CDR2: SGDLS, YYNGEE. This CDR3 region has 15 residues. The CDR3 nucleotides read TGTGCCAGCAGCGTAGATCGGGGTGGGGGGGAGACCCAGTACTTC. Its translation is CASSVDRGGGETQYF. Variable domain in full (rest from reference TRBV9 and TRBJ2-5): DSGVTQTPKHLITATGQRVTLRCSPRSGDLSVYWYQQSLDQGLQFLIQYYNGEERAKGNILERFSAQQFPDLHSELNLSSLELGDSALYFCASSVDRGGGETQYFGPGTRLLVL.

The CDR3 DNA sequence: TGTGCCAGCAGTAGGGACAGCCGTCGGACCCAGTACTTC. It encodes CASSRDSRRTQYF. The V and J genes are TRBV2 and TRBJ2-5, with TRBD1 identical over 7 bases. This CDR3 comprises 13 residues. The V gene end was trimmed by 5 bases and the J gene end by 7 bases; junction bases not matched to a gene: 7. Germline V gene sequence: CDR1 SNHLY, CDR2 FYNNEI.

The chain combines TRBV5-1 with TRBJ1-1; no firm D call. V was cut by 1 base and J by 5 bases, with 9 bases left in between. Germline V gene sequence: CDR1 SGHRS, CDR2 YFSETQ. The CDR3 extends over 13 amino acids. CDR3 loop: CASSLLPGTEAFF. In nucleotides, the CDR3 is TGCGCCAGCAGCTTGCTACCCGGGACTGAAGCTTTCTTT.

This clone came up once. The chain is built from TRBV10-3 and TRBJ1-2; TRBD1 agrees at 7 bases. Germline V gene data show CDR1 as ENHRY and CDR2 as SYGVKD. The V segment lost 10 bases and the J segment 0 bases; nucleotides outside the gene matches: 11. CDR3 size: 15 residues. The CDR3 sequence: CATLGTETSNYGYTF. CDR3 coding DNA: TGTGCCACCCTCGGGACAGAAACGTCTAACTATGGCTACACCTTC.

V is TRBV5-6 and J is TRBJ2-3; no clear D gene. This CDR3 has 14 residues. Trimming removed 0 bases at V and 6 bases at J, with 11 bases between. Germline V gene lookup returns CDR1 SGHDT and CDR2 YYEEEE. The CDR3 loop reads CASSLGSGADTQYF. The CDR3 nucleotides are TGTGCCAGCAGCTTGGGGTCCGGAGCTGATACGCAGTATTTT.

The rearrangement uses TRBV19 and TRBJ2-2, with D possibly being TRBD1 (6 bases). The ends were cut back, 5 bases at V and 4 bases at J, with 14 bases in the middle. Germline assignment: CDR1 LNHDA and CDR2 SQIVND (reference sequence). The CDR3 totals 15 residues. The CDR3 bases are TGTGCCAGTAGTCGAACAACAGGGACCACCGGGGAGCTGTTTTTT. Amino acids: CASSRTTGTTGELFF.

CDR3 sequence (DNA): TGTGCCAGCAGCTTAGAACTAGCGGGGGAGTCCTACAATGAGCAGTTCTTC. Its translation is CASSLELAGESYNEQFF. The gene calls are TRBV11-2 and TRBJ2-1; 11 nucleotides agree with TRBD2. The junction had 2 bases not matched to a gene; V was cut back by 0 bases and J by 1 base. From germline, CDR1 is SGHAT and CDR2 FQNNGV. This CDR3 is 17 amino acids long.

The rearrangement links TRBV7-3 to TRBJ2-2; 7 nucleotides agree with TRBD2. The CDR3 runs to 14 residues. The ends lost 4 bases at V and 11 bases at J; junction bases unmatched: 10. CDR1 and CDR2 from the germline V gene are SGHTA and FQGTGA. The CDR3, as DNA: TGTGCCAGCAGCTCGCATTTGGGGGGGGACGAGCTGTTTTTT. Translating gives CASSSHLGGDELFF. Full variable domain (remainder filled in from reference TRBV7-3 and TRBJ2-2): GAGVSQTPSNKVTEKGKYVELRCDPISGHTALYWYRQSLGQGPEFLIYFQGTGAADDSGLPNDRFFAVRPEGSVSTLKIQRTERGDSAVYLCASSSHLGGDELFFGEGSRLTVL.